This T cell receptor beta chain was identified during a study of siplizumab effects on memory and regulatory T cells. Whole-study results and caveats: Naive T cells appeared more varied than memory cells and looked like key alloresponse contributors.

V lost 1 base, J lost 4 bases, and 14 bases lay in between. Germline assignment: CDR1 MNHEY and CDR2 SVGAGI. The CDR3 consists of 15 residues. Regarding this clone: Antigen: not known.

Using immunoSEQ multiplex PCR, the repertoire was profiled, and TCRdb retains in-frame clones only, with some absent. The data contain nearly 85,000 clones, roughly 94% of them seen just once; the ten biggest clones take up approximately 18%. The origin of this receptor is a human donor in good health. The genes are TRBV6-5 and TRBJ2-7; D is perhaps TRBD1 (5 bases). The sample taken for sequencing was CD8+ T cells sorted from blood. The DNA of the CDR3 is TGTGCCAGCAGTTACTATTCCAGGGCCGGTTACGAGCAGTACTTC. This translates into CASSYYSRAGYEQYF.